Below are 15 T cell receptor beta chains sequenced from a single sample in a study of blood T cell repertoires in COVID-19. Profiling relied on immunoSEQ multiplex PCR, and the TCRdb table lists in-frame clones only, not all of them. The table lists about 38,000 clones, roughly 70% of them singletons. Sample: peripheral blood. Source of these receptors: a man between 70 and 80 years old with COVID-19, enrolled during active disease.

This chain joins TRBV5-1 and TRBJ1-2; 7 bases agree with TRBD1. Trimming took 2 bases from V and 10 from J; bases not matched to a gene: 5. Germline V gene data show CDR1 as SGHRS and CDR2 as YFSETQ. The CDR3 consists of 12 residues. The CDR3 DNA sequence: TGCGCCAGCAGCTTCCACGGACAGGTCTACACCTTC. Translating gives CASSFHGQVYTF.

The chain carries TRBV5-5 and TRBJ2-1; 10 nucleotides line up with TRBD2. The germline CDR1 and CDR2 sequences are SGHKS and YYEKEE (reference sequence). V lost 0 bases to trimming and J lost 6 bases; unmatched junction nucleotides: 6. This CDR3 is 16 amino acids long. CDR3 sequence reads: CASSLGLAGLLNEQFF. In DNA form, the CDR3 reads TGTGCCAGCAGCTTGGGACTAGCGGGTCTCCTCAATGAGCAGTTCTTC. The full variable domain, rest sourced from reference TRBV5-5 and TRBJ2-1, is DAGVTQSPTHLIKTRGQQVTLRCSPISGHKSVSWYQQVLGQGPQFIFQYYEKEERGRGNFPDRFSARQFPNYSSELNVNALLLGDSALYLCASSLGLAGLLNEQFFGPGTRLTVL.

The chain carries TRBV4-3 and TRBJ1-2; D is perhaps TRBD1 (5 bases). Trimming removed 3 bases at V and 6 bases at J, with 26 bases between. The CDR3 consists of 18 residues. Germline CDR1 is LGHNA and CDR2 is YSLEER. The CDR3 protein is CASSHPRGSGVGLDGYTF. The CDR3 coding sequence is TGCGCCAGCAGCCACCCCCGAGGGTCGGGGGTAGGACTCGATGGCTACACCTTC.

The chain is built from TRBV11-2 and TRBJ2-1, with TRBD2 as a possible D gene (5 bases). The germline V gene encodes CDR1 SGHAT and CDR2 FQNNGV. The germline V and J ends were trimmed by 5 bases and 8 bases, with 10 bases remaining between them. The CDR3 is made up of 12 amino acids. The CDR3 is CASSRWTHEQFF. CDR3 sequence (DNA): TGTGCCAGCAGCCGGTGGACTCATGAGCAGTTCTTC.

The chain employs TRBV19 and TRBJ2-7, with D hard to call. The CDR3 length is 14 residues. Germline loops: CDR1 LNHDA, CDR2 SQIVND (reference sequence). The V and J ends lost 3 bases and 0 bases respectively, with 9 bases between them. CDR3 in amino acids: CASSILVSSYEQYF. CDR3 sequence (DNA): TGTGCCAGTAGTATTTTAGTGAGCTCCTACGAGCAGTACTTC.

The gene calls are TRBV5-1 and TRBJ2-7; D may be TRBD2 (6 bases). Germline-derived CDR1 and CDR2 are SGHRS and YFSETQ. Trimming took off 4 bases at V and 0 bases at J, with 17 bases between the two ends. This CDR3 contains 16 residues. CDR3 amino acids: CASSPLGNSGSYEQYF. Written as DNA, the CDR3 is TGCGCCAGCAGCCCCCTGGGTAATAGCGGCTCCTACGAGCAGTACTTC.

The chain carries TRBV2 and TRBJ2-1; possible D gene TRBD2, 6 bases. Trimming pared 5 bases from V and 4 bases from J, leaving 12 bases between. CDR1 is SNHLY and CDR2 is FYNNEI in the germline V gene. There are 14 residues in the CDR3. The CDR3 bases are TGTGCCAGCAGTTCAGAGCGGGCGTACAATGAGCAGTTCTTC. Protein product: CASSSERAYNEQFF.

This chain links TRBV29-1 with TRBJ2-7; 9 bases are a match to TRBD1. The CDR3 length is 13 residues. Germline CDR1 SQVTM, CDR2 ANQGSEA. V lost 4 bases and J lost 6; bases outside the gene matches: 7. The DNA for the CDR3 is TGCAGCGTTGGTCGACAGGGGGGTGTCGAGCAGTACTTC. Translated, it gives CSVGRQGGVEQYF.

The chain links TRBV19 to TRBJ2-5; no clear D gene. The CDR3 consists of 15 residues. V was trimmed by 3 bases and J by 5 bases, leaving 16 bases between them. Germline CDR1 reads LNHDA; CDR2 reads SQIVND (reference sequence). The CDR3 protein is CASSILASVWETQYF. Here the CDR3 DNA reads TGTGCCAGTAGTATTTTGGCTAGTGTCTGGGAGACCCAGTACTTC. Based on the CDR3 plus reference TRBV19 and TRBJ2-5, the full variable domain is DGGITQSPKYLFRKEGQNVTLSCEQNLNHDAMYWYRQDPGQGLRLIYYSQIVNDFQKGDIAEGYSVSREKKESFPLTVTSAQKNPTAFYLCASSILASVWETQYFGPGTRLLVL.

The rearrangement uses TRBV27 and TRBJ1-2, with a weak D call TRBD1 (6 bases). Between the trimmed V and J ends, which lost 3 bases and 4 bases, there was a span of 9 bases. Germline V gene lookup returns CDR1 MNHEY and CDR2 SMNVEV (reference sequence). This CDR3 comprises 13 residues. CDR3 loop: CASSFTGFYGYTF. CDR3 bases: TGTGCCAGCAGTTTCACAGGGTTCTATGGCTACACCTTC.

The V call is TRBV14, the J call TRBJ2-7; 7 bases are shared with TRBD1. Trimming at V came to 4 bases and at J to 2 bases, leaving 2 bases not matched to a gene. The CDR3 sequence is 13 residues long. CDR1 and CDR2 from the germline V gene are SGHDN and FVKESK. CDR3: CASSRQGPYEQYF. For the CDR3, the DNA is TGTGCCAGCAGCCGACAGGGACCCTACGAGCAGTACTTC.

This chain's CDR3 is CASRPTPTSSEFF. The CDR3 region has the DNA TGTGCCAGCAGGCCGACTCCTACTAGTAGTGAGTTCTTC. The chain combines TRBV28 with TRBJ2-1; possibly TRBD2 for D (5 bases). CDR3 length: 13 residues. V was clipped by 6 bases and J by 14 bases, with 20 bases between them. From germline, CDR1 is MDHEN and CDR2 SYDVKM.

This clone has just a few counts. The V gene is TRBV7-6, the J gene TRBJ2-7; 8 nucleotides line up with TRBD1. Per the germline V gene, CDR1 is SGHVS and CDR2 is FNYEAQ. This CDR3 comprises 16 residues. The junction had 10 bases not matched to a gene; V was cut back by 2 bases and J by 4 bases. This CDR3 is CASSLYPRGPPYEQYF. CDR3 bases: TGTGCCAGCAGCTTATATCCCAGGGGGCCCCCTTACGAGCAGTACTTC.

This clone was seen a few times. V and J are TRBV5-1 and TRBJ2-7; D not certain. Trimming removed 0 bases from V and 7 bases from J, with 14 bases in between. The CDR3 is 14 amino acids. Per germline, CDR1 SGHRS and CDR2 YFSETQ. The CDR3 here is CASSLATSAVEQYF. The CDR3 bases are TGCGCCAGCAGCTTGGCCACCTCGGCGGTTGAGCAGTACTTC.

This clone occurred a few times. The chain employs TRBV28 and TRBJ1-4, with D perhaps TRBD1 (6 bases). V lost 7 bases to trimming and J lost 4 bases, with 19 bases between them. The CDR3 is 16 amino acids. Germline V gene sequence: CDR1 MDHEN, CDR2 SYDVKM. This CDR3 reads CASNAPGQKNNEKLFF. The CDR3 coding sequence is TGTGCCAGCAACGCTCCTGGACAGAAAAATAATGAAAAACTGTTTTTT.